This T cell receptor beta chain was captured in a study of T cell responses to AZD1222 COVID-19 vaccine. On the study more broadly: Second-dose schedules of about 4 or about 12 weeks were combined.

Study-wide results and caveats: The span of vaccine-associated CD4 TCRs extended across spike, with dominance at 160-218 and 743-854. Possibly, clonal diversity was underestimated; donors were largely white British and included more females. Two AZD1222 administrations were followed by greater Spike-specific TCR breadth and depth.

Worth noting for this clone: Its specificity is unknown.

Assay used: immunoSEQ multiplex PCR; TCRdb lists only in-frame clones, some missing. The table lists 150,000 to 200,000 clones, around 88% of them singletons. This CDR3 spans 17 amino acids. The V end was cut by 4 bases, the J end by 14 bases, with 29 bases between. Germline loops: CDR1 KGHSH, CDR2 LQKENI. This clonotype was sampled from an adult in good health. This specimen consisted of peripheral blood, obtained on day 0 of AZD1222 vaccination. This chain connects TRBV18 to TRBJ1-4; tentative D call: TRBD1 (6 bases). The DNA for the CDR3 is TGTGCCAGCTCACTAGCTATCAGGACAGCAAGTAATGAAGGGCTGTTTTTT. Its translation: CASSLAIRTASNEGLFF.